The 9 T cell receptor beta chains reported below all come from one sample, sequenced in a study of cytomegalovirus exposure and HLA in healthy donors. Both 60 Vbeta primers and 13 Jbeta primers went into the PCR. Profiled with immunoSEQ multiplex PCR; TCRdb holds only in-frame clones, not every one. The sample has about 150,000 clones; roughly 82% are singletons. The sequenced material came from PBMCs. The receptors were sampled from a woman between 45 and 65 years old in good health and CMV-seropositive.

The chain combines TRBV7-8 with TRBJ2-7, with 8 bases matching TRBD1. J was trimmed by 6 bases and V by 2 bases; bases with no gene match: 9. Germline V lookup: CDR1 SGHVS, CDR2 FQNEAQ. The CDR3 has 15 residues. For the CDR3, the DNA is TGTGCCAGCAGCTTATCGACAGGGGTGGTCTCCGAGCAGTACTTC. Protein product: CASSLSTGVVSEQYF.

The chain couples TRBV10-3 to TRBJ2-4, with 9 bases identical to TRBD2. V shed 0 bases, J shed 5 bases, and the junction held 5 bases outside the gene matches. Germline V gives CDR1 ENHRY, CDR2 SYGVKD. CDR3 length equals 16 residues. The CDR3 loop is CAISESVAGAQNIQYF. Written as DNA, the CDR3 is TGTGCCATCAGTGAGTCGGTAGCGGGGGCCCAAAACATTCAGTACTTC.

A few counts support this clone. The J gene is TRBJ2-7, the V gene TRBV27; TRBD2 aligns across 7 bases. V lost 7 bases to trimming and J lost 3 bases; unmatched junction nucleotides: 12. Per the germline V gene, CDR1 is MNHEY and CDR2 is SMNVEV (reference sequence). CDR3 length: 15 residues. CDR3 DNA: TGTGCCAGCACCAACGGGGAGGGCCCAAACTACGAGCAGTACTTC. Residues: CASTNGEGPNYEQYF.

CDR3 loop: CASTKGTDSYNEQFF. The CDR3 bases are TGTGCCAGCACCAAGGGGACAGACTCCTACAATGAGCAGTTCTTC. V is TRBV5-4 and J is TRBJ2-1, with TRBD1 matching over 7 bases. This CDR3 has 15 residues. V shed 6 bases, J shed 0 bases, and the junction held 6 bases outside the gene matches. Per the germline V gene, CDR1 is SGHNT and CDR2 is YYREEE (reference sequence). The whole variable domain, remainder taken from reference TRBV5-4 and TRBJ2-1, is ETGVTQSPTHLIKTRGQQVTLRCSSQSGHNTVSWYQQALGQGPQFIFQYYREEENGRGNFPPRFSGLQFPNYSSELNVNALELDDSALYLCASTKGTDSYNEQFFGPGTRLTVL.

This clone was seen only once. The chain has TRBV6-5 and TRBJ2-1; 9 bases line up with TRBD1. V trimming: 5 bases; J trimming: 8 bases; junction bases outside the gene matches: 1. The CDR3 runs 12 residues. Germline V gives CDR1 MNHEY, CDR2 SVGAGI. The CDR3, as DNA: TGTGCCAGCAGTCGACAGGGGGATGAGCAGTTCTTC. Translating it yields CASSRQGDEQFF.

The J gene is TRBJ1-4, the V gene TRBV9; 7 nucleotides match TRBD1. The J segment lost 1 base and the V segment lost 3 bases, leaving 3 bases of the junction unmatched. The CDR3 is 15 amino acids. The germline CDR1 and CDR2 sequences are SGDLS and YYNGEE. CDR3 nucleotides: TGTGCCAGCAGCGGGGGGACAGAAACTAATGAAAAACTGTTTTTT. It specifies CASSGGTETNEKLFF.

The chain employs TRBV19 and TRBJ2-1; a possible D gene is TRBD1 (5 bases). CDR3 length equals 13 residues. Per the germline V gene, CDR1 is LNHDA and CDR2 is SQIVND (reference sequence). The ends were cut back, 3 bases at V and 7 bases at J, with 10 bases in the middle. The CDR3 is CASSIHKGNEQFF. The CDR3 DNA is TGTGCCAGTAGTATCCACAAGGGGAATGAGCAGTTCTTC.

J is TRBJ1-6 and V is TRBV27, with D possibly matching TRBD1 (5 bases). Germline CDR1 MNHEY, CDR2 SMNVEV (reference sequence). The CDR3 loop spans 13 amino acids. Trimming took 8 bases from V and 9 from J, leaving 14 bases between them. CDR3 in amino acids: CASGAGRFSPLHF. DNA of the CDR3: TGTGCCAGCGGGGCAGGGCGATTTTCACCCCTCCACTTT.

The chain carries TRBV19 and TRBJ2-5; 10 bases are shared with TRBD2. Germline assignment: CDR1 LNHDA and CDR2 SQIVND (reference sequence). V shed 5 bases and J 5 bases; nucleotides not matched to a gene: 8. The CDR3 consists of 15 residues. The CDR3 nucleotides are TGTGCCAGTAGTCAACCAGCGGGGGGGCTGGAGACCCAGTACTTC. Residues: CASSQPAGGLETQYF.